This T cell receptor (beta chain) was identified during a study of CD4 T cells in relation to SARS-CoV-2 and coronaviruses. Overall study context: After less than 11 days of antigen culture, PBMC TCR beta CDR3s were sequenced.

Study-level points and caveats: Samples before the pandemic and after infection were not matched within any donor.

This CDR3 is built from 16 residues. Germline V gene lookup returns CDR1 SQVTM and CDR2 ANQGSEA. J gave up 1 base and V 6 bases, and 8 bases lay outside the gene matches. Regarding this clone: What it binds is unknown.

Naive or memory CD4+ cells were cultured 1:1 with T cell-depleted PBMCs plus CEF. Method: immunoSEQ multiplex PCR; TCRdb's copy keeps in-frame clones and lacks some. The sample has about 36,000 clones, around three quarters seen once; the top ten hold about a fifth. The chain couples TRBV29-1 to TRBJ2-1; 11 bases line up with TRBD2. The sequenced sample consisted of memory CD4+ T cells from PBMCs, cultured in vitro. The source is an adult with COVID-19. DNA of the CDR3: TGCAGCGTCCCAAACCCTAGCGGGAGGTCCTACAATGAGCAGTTCTTC. It encodes CSVPNPSGRSYNEQFF.